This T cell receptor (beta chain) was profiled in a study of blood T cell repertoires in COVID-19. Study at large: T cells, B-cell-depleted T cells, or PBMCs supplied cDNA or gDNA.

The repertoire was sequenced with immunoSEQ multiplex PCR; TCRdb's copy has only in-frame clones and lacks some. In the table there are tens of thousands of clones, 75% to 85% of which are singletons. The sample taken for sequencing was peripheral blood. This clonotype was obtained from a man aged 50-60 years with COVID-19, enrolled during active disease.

CDR3 amino acids: CASSPQGNQPQHF. The CDR3 DNA follows: TGCGCCAGCAGCCCACAGGGAAATCAGCCCCAGCATTTT. The chain has TRBV5-1 and TRBJ1-5; tentatively, D is TRBD1 (6 bases). Germline V lookup: CDR1 SGHRS, CDR2 YFSETQ. CDR3 length equals 13 residues. Trimming took 4 bases from V and 4 from J, leaving 9 bases between them.